This T cell receptor (beta chain) was observed in a study of cytomegalovirus exposure and HLA in healthy donors. Study details: The 95 to 150 validation repertoires were produced on the same platform as the 550 to 700 repertoires of the first cohort. This was reported in a later analysis.

Germline loops: CDR1 MNHNS, CDR2 SASEGT. This CDR3 spans 15 amino acids. V was pared by 9 bases and J by 0 bases, with 12 bases between. To note about this clone: Its antigen remains unknown.

The validation cohort, a group of 90 to 150 subjects, included the donors and was separate from the roughly 700-subject first cohort. Study results and limitations: The authors enumerated 164 TCR beta chains as linked to cytomegalovirus. In vitro experiments confirmed that a few CMV-associated chains were specific for CMV antigens.

The repertoire was sequenced with immunoSEQ multiplex PCR; TCRdb's copy has only in-frame clones and lacks some. The repertoire has about 220,000 clones, 85% to 95% of them found once; the top ten carry around 1%. The clonotype originates from a woman in her late teens or twenties in good health and CMV-seronegative. The sample consisted of PBMCs. This rearrangement joins TRBV6-1 to TRBJ2-6, with D hard to call. CDR3 residues: CASTEAASGANVLTF. The DNA of the CDR3 is TGTGCCAGTACCGAGGCAGCCTCTGGGGCCAACGTCCTGACTTTC.